These 23 T cell receptor beta chains originate from one sample sequenced in a study of Graves' ophthalmopathy and Graves' hyperthyroidism. RNA transcripts provided the template for amplifying TCR beta CDR3 regions. First-round RT-PCR relied on HTBI primers, and a second-round multiplex PCR came next. TCRdb re-called the multiplex PCR reads with MiXCR, one entry per CDR3 protein. The sample holds about 220,000 distinct CDR3 sequences, 20% to 25% seen once. Sequencing was performed on peripheral blood. These receptors were obtained from a woman between 50 and 59 years old with Graves' ophthalmopathy.

V and J are TRBV6-2 or TRBV6-3 and TRBJ2-7; the D gene is possibly TRBD2 (5 bases). The ends were cut back, 4 bases at V and 3 bases at J, with 16 bases in the middle. The CDR3 runs to 15 residues. CDR1 is MNHEY and CDR2 is SVGEGT in the germline V gene. CDR3 region: CASSSPREGGYEQYF. In DNA form, the CDR3 reads TGTGCCAGCAGTTCCCCCCGAGAGGGCGGCTACGAGCAGTACTTC.

The chain uses TRBV2 and TRBJ2-5; TRBD2 agrees at 8 bases. V lost 3 bases and J lost 5; bases outside the gene matches: 5. The CDR3 runs 14 residues. Per the germline V gene, CDR1 is SNHLY and CDR2 is FYNNEI. The CDR3 is CASSEGGRYETQYF. The CDR3 DNA reads TGTGCCAGCAGTGAGGGCGGGAGGTATGAGACCCAGTACTTC.

The rearrangement joins TRBV12-3 or TRBV12-4 to TRBJ1-5, with TRBD1 matching over 8 bases. V trimming: 5 bases; J trimming: 11 bases; junction bases outside the gene matches: 5. This CDR3 has 12 residues. The CDR3 protein is CASSNRGKAQHF. Written as DNA, the CDR3 is TGTGCCAGCAGTAACAGGGGGAAAGCCCAGCATTTT.

V and J are TRBV20-1 and TRBJ1-1; D might be TRBD1 (5 bases). The V and J ends lost 3 bases and 3 bases respectively, with 8 bases between them. The CDR3 is made up of 12 amino acids. Germline V CDR1 and CDR2: DFQATT, SNEGSKA (reference sequence). The CDR3 nucleotides are TGCAGTGCTAGGTCCAGGGACACTGAAGCTTTCTTT. Its translation is CSARSRDTEAFF.

This clonotype occurred many times. V is TRBV19 and J is TRBJ1-5; D not resolved. Germline V gene data show CDR1 as LNHDA and CDR2 as SQIVND (reference sequence). Trimming shortened V by 1 base and J by 6 bases, and 16 bases separated the two germline ends. The CDR3 is made up of 16 amino acids. DNA for the CDR3: TGTGCCAGTAGTATAGGTTCGCGGGAAGGCCCTCAGCCCCAGCATTTT. Translated: CASSIGSREGPQPQHF.

The sample holds many counts of this clonotype. The V gene is TRBV2, the J gene TRBJ2-5; D gene ambiguous. Trimming stripped 7 bases from V and 2 bases from J, with 5 bases between. The CDR3 totals 11 residues. Germline V lookup: CDR1 SNHLY, CDR2 FYNNEI. CDR3 nucleotides: TGTGCCAGCATGGTTCAAGAGACCCAGTACTTC. Residues: CASMVQETQYF.

This clonotype has ten or more counts. The chain has TRBV7-8 and TRBJ2-7, with 7 bases matching TRBD2. J lost 5 bases, V lost 3 bases, and 16 bases had no gene match. This CDR3 comprises 17 residues. The germline gives CDR1 SGHVS, CDR2 FQNEAQ. In DNA form, the CDR3 reads TGTGCCAGCAGCTTCGCCGGGACTATAGATTTAGCGAACGAGCAGTACTTC. The encoded protein is CASSFAGTIDLANEQYF.

This clonotype was observed many times. The chain couples TRBV6-2 or TRBV6-3 to TRBJ1-5; D perhaps matches TRBD1 (6 bases). This CDR3 has 15 residues. Germline V CDR1 and CDR2: MNHEY, SVGEGT. The V end lost 8 bases, the J end lost 1 base, and 15 bases lay between the germline ends. In DNA form, the CDR3 reads TGTGCCAGCCGGGACAACTACGGGAGCAATCAGCCCCAGCATTTT. Its translation: CASRDNYGSNQPQHF.

This clonotype was observed many times. J is TRBJ1-5 and V is TRBV6-1; D is undetermined. The germline V gene encodes CDR1 MNHNS and CDR2 SASEGT. This CDR3 is 13 amino acids long. The germline V and J ends were trimmed by 7 bases and 5 bases, with 12 bases remaining between them. CDR3 DNA sequence: TGTGCCAGCAAGGTAGGCAGTCATCAGCCCCAGCATTTT. Translating it yields CASKVGSHQPQHF.

This clonotype was recorded at least ten times. This chain joins TRBV7-8 and TRBJ2-4; D not resolved. Germline values: CDR1 SGHVS, CDR2 FQNEAQ. There are 14 residues in the CDR3. With 1 base removed from V and 0 bases from J, the gap between germline ends came to 4 bases. For the CDR3, the DNA is TGTGCCAGCAGCTTAGTTGGAGCCAAAAACATTCAGTACTTC. This codes for CASSLVGAKNIQYF.

This clonotype was recorded at least ten times. This chain links TRBV27 with TRBJ1-5; D is unresolved. CDR3 length: 14 amino acids. V was shortened by 6 bases and J by 6 bases, with 15 bases between the two germline ends. In germline, CDR1 is MNHEY, CDR2 SMNVEV (reference sequence). CDR3 nucleotide sequence: TGTGCCAGCAGCCCTTCAGGAACGGGTCAGCCCCAGCATTTT. It codes for CASSPSGTGQPQHF.

This clonotype has at least ten counts. This chain connects TRBV6-8 to TRBJ2-7; 7 bases align to TRBD2. V lost 5 bases, J lost 0 bases, and 13 bases stayed unmatched. From germline, CDR1 is MNHGY and CDR2 SAAAGT. The CDR3 spans 17 residues. DNA for the CDR3: TGTGCCAGCAGTCCCCCGGCTGGAGGGGAGGGCTCCTACGAGCAGTACTTC. Its protein is CASSPPAGGEGSYEQYF.

Ten or more counts support this clonotype. The gene calls are TRBV28 and TRBJ1-5; 11 positions agree with TRBD1. The CDR3 runs 14 residues. CDR1 is MDHEN, CDR2 SYDVKM, per germline. The V and J ends lost 7 bases and 6 bases, in that order; junction bases with no gene match: 5. For the CDR3, the DNA is TGTGCCAGCAACCGGGACAGGGGGATTCAGCCCCAGCATTTT. Translated, it gives CASNRDRGIQPQHF.

The sample holds many counts of this clonotype. This sequence joins TRBV24-1 and TRBJ2-7; TRBD2 matches at 13 bases. Germline V gene sequence: CDR1 KGHDR, CDR2 SFDVKD. The CDR3 extends over 15 amino acids. With 5 bases clipped from V and 5 bases from J, the junction kept 5 bases outside the gene matches. CDR3 loop: CATSGTSGSLDEQYF. The CDR3 DNA sequence: TGTGCCACCAGTGGGACTAGCGGGAGTTTAGACGAGCAGTACTTC.

The chain links TRBV2 to TRBJ1-1; 8 bases agree with TRBD1. Germline V lookup: CDR1 SNHLY, CDR2 FYNNEI. Germline trimming cut 4 bases from V and 8 bases from J; bases unmatched to any gene: 9. The CDR3 spans 14 residues. For the CDR3, the DNA is TGTGCCAGCAGTGGCAGGGGGCGCTCAGCCGAAGCTTTCTTT. Its translation is CASSGRGRSAEAFF.

The chain is built from TRBV6-5 and TRBJ1-6; possible D gene TRBD1, 5 bases. V lost 2 bases to trimming and J lost 7 bases, with 9 bases between them. Germline-derived CDR1 and CDR2 are MNHEY and SVGAGI. The CDR3 loop spans 14 amino acids. This chain's CDR3 is CASSYAGRNSPLHF. The CDR3 DNA reads TGTGCCAGCAGTTACGCAGGGCGGAATTCACCCCTCCACTTT.

This clonotype appeared once. V gene TRBV24-1 combines with J gene TRBJ1-5, with no clear D. Trimming took 5 bases from V and 0 from J, leaving 16 bases between them. Germline V gene sequence: CDR1 KGHDR, CDR2 SFDVKD. The CDR3 spans 17 residues. Written as DNA, the CDR3 is TGTGCCACCAGTGGTGATTCGGGAGGGAATAGCAATCAGCCCCAGCATTTT. Protein: CATSGDSGGNSNQPQHF.

This clonotype occurred a few times. The V gene is TRBV7-2, the J gene TRBJ1-1; D ambiguous. Between the trimmed V and J ends, which lost 1 base and 1 base, there was a span of 10 bases. Germline CDR1 and CDR2: SGHTA and FQGNSA. The CDR3 extends over 15 amino acids. The DNA of the CDR3 is TGTGCCAGCAGCTTAGGTGGGGATCGGAACACTGAAGCTTTCTTT. It is translated as CASSLGGDRNTEAFF.

There are many counts of this clonotype. The chain links TRBV30 to TRBJ2-7; a weak D match, TRBD1 (7 bases). The CDR3 sequence is 11 residues long. Germline-derived CDR1 and CDR2 are GTSNPN and SVGIG (reference sequence). V lost 8 bases to trimming and J lost 3 bases, with 11 bases between them. CDR3 sequence (DNA): TGTGCCCGGGGGACAGACTACGAGCAGTACTTC. Translating gives CARGTDYEQYF. Looking up the rest from reference TRBV30 and TRBJ2-7 gives the full variable domain: SQTIHQWPATLVQPVGSPLSLECTVEGTSNPNLYWYRQAAGRGLQLLFYSVGIGQISSEVPQNLSASRPQDRQFILSSKKLLLSDSGFYLCARGTDYEQYFGPGTRLTVT.

This clonotype appeared many times. J is TRBJ2-7 and V is TRBV19; TRBD2 aligns across 9 bases. The CDR3 is made up of 14 amino acids. The germline CDR1 and CDR2 sequences are LNHDA and SQIVND (reference sequence). Trimming took 3 bases from V and 2 from J; bases not matched to a gene: 2. The CDR3 loop reads CASSIVAGAYEQYF. The CDR3 nucleotides read TGTGCCAGTAGTATTGTAGCGGGAGCCTACGAGCAGTACTTC.

The sample holds many counts of this clonotype. CDR3 sequence reads: CASSFQGQAIYGYTF. DNA of the CDR3: TGTGCCAGCAGCTTTCAAGGACAGGCGATCTATGGCTACACCTTC. The rearrangement links TRBV7-8 to TRBJ1-2, with 7 bases fitting TRBD1. This CDR3 has 15 residues. V trimming: 3 bases; J trimming: 4 bases; junction bases outside the gene matches: 8. Germline V gene sequence: CDR1 SGHVS, CDR2 FQNEAQ.

The chain employs TRBV6-5 and TRBJ1-1; tentatively, D is TRBD1 (5 bases). Deletions cut 0 bases from V and 5 bases from J, with 13 bases between. The germline V gene encodes CDR1 MNHEY and CDR2 SVGAGI. The CDR3 consists of 15 residues. The CDR3 spells CASSYSAGGGTEAFF. As DNA, the CDR3 is TGTGCCAGCAGTTACTCAGCCGGGGGGGGAACTGAAGCTTTCTTT.

This clonotype has ten or more counts. This rearrangement joins TRBV6-5 to TRBJ2-7; D possibly corresponds to TRBD1 (6 bases). CDR3 length: 13 amino acids. Trimming pared 2 bases from V and 5 bases from J, leaving 10 bases between. The germline CDR1 and CDR2 sequences are MNHEY and SVGAGI. The CDR3 region has the DNA TGTGCCAGCAGTTACACAAACAGGGACGAGCAGTACTTC. This codes for CASSYTNRDEQYF.